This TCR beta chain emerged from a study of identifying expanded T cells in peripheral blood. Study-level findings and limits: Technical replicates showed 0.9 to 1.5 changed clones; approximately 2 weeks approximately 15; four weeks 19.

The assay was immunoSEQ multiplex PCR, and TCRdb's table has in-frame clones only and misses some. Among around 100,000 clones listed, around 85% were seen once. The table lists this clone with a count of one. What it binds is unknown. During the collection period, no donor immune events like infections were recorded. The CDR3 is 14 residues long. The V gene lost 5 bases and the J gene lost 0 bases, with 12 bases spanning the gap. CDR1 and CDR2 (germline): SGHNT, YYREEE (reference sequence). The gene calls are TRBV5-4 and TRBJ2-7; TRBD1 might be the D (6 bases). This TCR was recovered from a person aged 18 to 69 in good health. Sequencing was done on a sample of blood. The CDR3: CASRIRGSSYEQYF. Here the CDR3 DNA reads TGTGCCAGCAGAATTAGGGGGAGCTCCTACGAGCAGTACTTC.